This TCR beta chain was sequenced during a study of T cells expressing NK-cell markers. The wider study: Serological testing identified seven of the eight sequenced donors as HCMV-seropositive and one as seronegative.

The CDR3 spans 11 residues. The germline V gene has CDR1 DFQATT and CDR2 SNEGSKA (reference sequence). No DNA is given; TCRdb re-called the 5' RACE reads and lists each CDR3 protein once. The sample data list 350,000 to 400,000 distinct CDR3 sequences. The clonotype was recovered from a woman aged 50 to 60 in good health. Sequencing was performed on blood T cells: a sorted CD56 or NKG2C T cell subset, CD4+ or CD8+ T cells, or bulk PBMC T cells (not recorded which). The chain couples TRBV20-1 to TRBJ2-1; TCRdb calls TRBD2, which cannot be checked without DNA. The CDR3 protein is CSARGVSEQFF.